The clone carrying this T cell receptor (beta chain) was picked up a small number of times. This entry comes from a study of control samples from healthy donors and cancer patients. Germline trimming cut 5 bases from V and 1 base from J; bases unmatched to any gene: 6. CDR1 and CDR2 (germline): LGHDT, YNNKEL (reference sequence). This CDR3 region has 16 residues. The table came from immunoSEQ multiplex PCR; TCRdb's copy has only in-frame clones and leaves some out. In the table there are 130,000 to 150,000 clones, about 95% of which are singletons. The receptor was derived from a man aged 60 to 69 with colorectal cancer. The sequenced sample consisted of PBMCs. This chain joins TRBV3-1 (or the pseudogene TRBV3-2) and TRBJ1-5, with 9 bases aligning to TRBD1. CDR3 DNA: TGTGCCAGCAGCACCGGGACAGGGATGAGCAATCAGCCCCAGCATTTT. It translates to CASSTGTGMSNQPQHF.